What follows is one T cell receptor (beta chain) and its context. Its target is not known. This entry comes from a study of cytomegalovirus exposure and HLA in healthy donors. Whole-study findings and limits: In a later analysis, HLA-C alleles had the fewest associated TCRs, DRB1 alleles the most. Sequencing had likely introduced a cluster of highly shared sequence variants as an artifact. Immune exposure data for these donors was limited to CMV serostatus. A reported reduction in N-insertions relative to the 666-donor mean was seen in an Asian-associated ancestry cluster in a later analysis.

The PCR contained 60 Vbeta and 13 Jbeta primers. The repertoire was sequenced with immunoSEQ multiplex PCR; TCRdb's copy has only in-frame clones and lacks some. The profile shows over 150,000 clones, roughly 85% of them singletons. This CDR3 comprises 16 residues. Germline V gene data show CDR1 as KGHSH and CDR2 as LQKENI. Trimming cost V 3 bases and J 1 base, with 14 bases left between them. This clonotype was sampled from a boy aged 2 to 10 in good health and CMV-seronegative. This chain connects TRBV18 to TRBJ2-3; a possible D gene is TRBD1 (7 bases). Specimen: PBMCs. The CDR3 sequence is CASSPRDSWGTDTQYF. In nucleotides, the CDR3 is TGTGCCAGCTCACCGCGGGACAGCTGGGGCACAGATACGCAGTATTTT.